A single sample is the source of the 32 T cell receptor beta chains below, sequenced in a study of PD-1 blockade in classical Hodgkin lymphoma (dated by TCRdb to 2019 to 2021). The time point label, read with the paper, signifies: cycle 4 day 1 (C4D1), after 6 weeks of nivolumab. Every trial patient had relapsed after autologous stem cell transplantation, and cohorts A, B and C differed in prior brentuximab vedotin exposure. Library creation used the immunoSEQ multiplex PCR assay. As stored in TCRdb, this immuneACCESS dataset retains in-frame rearrangements with V and J assigned. A fraction of the clones does not appear; measured against another copy, unresolved V genes explain less than half of the discrepancy, and the remainder lacks a known reason. A total of about 5,000 clones appear in this sample, roughly 70% of them only once. Jointly, the top ten make up around 28% of the sample. The sequencing used peripheral blood mononuclear cells (PBMCs), collected before the fourth cycle of nivolumab. Receptors were obtained from a human donor with classical Hodgkin lymphoma.

This clone is medium-sized within its sample. V gene TRBV2 combines with J gene TRBJ1-1; TRBD1 matches 9 bases. Losses at the gene ends were 6 bases for V and 1 base for J; bases not matched to a gene: 0. Germline CDR1 SNHLY, CDR2 FYNNEI. The CDR3 consists of 13 residues. The CDR3 sequence: CASRTGGNTEAFF. CDR3 nucleotide sequence: TGTGCCAGCAGGACAGGGGGGAACACTGAAGCTTTCTTT.

In its sample, this clone is medium-sized. CDR3 residues: CAWSRRSYNEQFF. CDR3 nucleotides: TGTGCCTGGTCAAGGCGCTCCTACAATGAGCAGTTCTTC. The chain combines TRBV30 with TRBJ2-1; no definite D call. CDR1 and CDR2 from the germline V gene are GTSNPN and SVGIG (reference sequence). Trimming took 5 bases from V and 0 from J, leaving 8 bases between them. This CDR3 contains 13 residues.

The rearrangement joins TRBV9 to TRBJ2-7; D may be TRBD2 (7 bases). There are 16 residues in the CDR3. Between the trimmed V and J ends, which lost 0 bases and 6 bases, there was a span of 19 bases. CDR1 and CDR2 from the germline V gene are SGDLS and YYNGEE. This chain's CDR3 is CASSVEGRGDGPEQYF. DNA of the CDR3: TGTGCCAGCAGCGTAGAGGGGAGGGGGGACGGCCCCGAGCAGTACTTC.

This clone was counted a few times. The rearrangement uses TRBV6-6 and TRBJ2-4, with a tentative D call TRBD1 (6 bases). CDR3 size: 15 residues. V was pared by 4 bases and J by 2 bases, with 12 bases between. CDR1 and CDR2 from the germline V gene are MNHNY and SVGAGI (reference sequence). For the CDR3, the DNA is TGTGCCAGCAGTTTTTACCAGGGGCCCAAAAACATTCAGTACTTC. This encodes CASSFYQGPKNIQYF.

This chain joins TRBV7-8 and TRBJ2-3, with TRBD2 identical over 11 bases. V lost 4 bases and J lost 9; bases outside the gene matches: 6. The CDR3 is 14 residues long. CDR1 and CDR2 (germline): SGHVS, FQNEAQ. The CDR3: CASSSGTSGNTQYF. The CDR3 region has the DNA TGTGCCAGCAGCTCAGGGACTAGCGGTAACACGCAGTATTTT.

The J gene is TRBJ2-7, the V gene TRBV30, with TRBD1 as a possible D gene (6 bases). Germline assignment: CDR1 GTSNPN and CDR2 SVGIG (reference sequence). The CDR3 is 13 residues long. Trimming took 3 bases from V and 5 from J, leaving 14 bases between them. This chain's CDR3 is CAWRNYRAHEQYF. CDR3 nucleotide sequence: TGTGCCTGGAGGAATTACAGGGCCCACGAGCAGTACTTC.

The chain combines TRBV7-9 with TRBJ2-5; 11 nucleotides agree with TRBD2. The V gene end was trimmed by 5 bases and the J gene end by 7 bases; junction bases not matched to a gene: 6. The length of the CDR3 is 14 residues. Germline lookup yields CDR1 SEHNR and CDR2 FQNEAQ (reference sequence). The CDR3 DNA reads TGTGCCAGCAGCACGGACACTAGCGGGGGGACCCAGTACTTC. Protein: CASSTDTSGGTQYF.

The chain is built from TRBV5-1 and TRBJ1-4, with 9 bases identical to TRBD1. This CDR3 region has 14 residues. CDR1 SGHRS and CDR2 YFSETQ come from the germline V gene. Trimming cost V 3 bases and J 6 bases; bases outside gene matches: 3. The CDR3 region is CASSWGQGHEKLFF. The CDR3 DNA follows: TGCGCCAGCAGCTGGGGACAGGGTCATGAAAAACTGTTTTTT.

The chain links TRBV7-2 to TRBJ2-3; TRBD2 is a possible D gene (6 bases). The CDR3 has 14 amino acids. Germline V gene lookup returns CDR1 SGHTA and CDR2 FQGNSA. The ends were cut back, 4 bases at V and 2 bases at J, with 10 bases in the middle. The DNA for the CDR3 is TGTGCCAGCAGCTCTTCGGGACTCACAGATACGCAGTATTTT. Protein: CASSSSGLTDTQYF.

This clone came up a few times. The CDR3 nucleotides read TGTGCCAGCAGTTTAAGTGGGGGGGCCAGCGGGGAGCTGTTTTTT. Amino acid sequence: CASSLSGGASGELFF. The chain couples TRBV28 to TRBJ2-2; D perhaps matches TRBD2 (7 bases). This CDR3 spans 15 amino acids. Germline V gene lookup returns CDR1 MDHEN and CDR2 SYDVKM. The V end lost 2 bases, the J end lost 7 bases, and 14 bases lay between the germline ends.

This clone was counted a few times. The chain joins TRBV7-8 to TRBJ2-7; no firm D call. The CDR3 is made up of 11 amino acids. CDR1 SGHVS and CDR2 FQNEAQ come from the germline V gene. V was trimmed by 5 bases and J by 7 bases, leaving 9 bases between them. The CDR3 DNA reads TGTGCCAGCAGCCCCCTGATAGAGCAGTACTTC. It is translated as CASSPLIEQYF.

This sequence joins TRBV6-1 and TRBJ1-1; possibly TRBD1 for D (6 bases). Trimming cost V 6 bases and J 1 base, with 12 bases left between them. The CDR3 extends over 14 amino acids. In germline, CDR1 is MNHNS, CDR2 SASEGT. The CDR3 is CASRWRGRNTEAFF. The DNA for the CDR3 is TGTGCCAGCAGGTGGAGGGGGAGGAACACTGAAGCTTTCTTT.

J is TRBJ1-5 and V is TRBV5-8, with TRBD1 identical over 7 bases. V trimming: 3 bases; J trimming: 2 bases; junction bases outside the gene matches: 2. Germline CDR1 SGHTS, CDR2 YDEGEE. This CDR3 has 14 amino acids. The DNA of the CDR3 is TGTGCCAGCAGCTACAGGGGCGGCAATCAGCCCCAGCATTTT. Residues: CASSYRGGNQPQHF.

V usage is TRBV6-1 and J usage is TRBJ2-5; D is unresolved. This CDR3 has 16 residues. CDR1 is MNHNS, CDR2 SASEGT, per germline. The germline V and J ends were trimmed by 1 base and 2 bases, with 14 bases remaining between them. The DNA of the CDR3 is TGTGCCAGCAGTGAAGTGGGTCCCCGCAGACAAGAGACCCAGTACTTC. Translation gives CASSEVGPRRQETQYF.

This clone was found once. The V and J genes are TRBV5-1 and TRBJ2-7; TRBD2 matches 11 bases. Trimming took 5 bases from V and 6 from J; bases not matched to a gene: 7. The germline CDR1 and CDR2 sequences are SGHRS and YFSETQ. CDR3 size: 14 residues. The CDR3 DNA is TGCGCCAGCAGAATAGCGGGAGGGTCTGGCGAGCAGTACTTC. Translating gives CASRIAGGSGEQYF.

This chain links TRBV9 with TRBJ2-3; tentatively, D is TRBD2 (7 bases). The V gene's germline CDR1 is SGDLS and CDR2 YYNGEE. The CDR3 is 15 residues long. Trimming removed 7 bases from V and 4 bases from J, with 19 bases in between. The chain's CDR3 is CASSKGGREADTQYF. The CDR3 DNA sequence: TGTGCCAGCTCTAAGGGGGGGAGAGAAGCAGATACGCAGTATTTT.

The chain is built from TRBV28 and TRBJ2-1, with 11 bases aligning to TRBD2. The CDR3 spans 17 residues. CDR1 is MDHEN and CDR2 is SYDVKM in the germline V gene. With 2 bases clipped from V and 0 bases from J, the junction kept 3 bases outside the gene matches. As DNA, the CDR3 is TGTGCCAGCAGTTTACAAACTAGCGGGAGCTCCTACAATGAGCAGTTCTTC. Translated: CASSLQTSGSSYNEQFF.

V and J are TRBV7-3 and TRBJ2-5, with TRBD1 matching 9 bases. Trimming took 4 bases from V and 5 from J; bases not matched to a gene: 20. This CDR3 contains 19 residues. Germline values: CDR1 SGHTA, CDR2 FQGTGA. The CDR3 DNA sequence: TGTGCCAGCAGCTCCGGGACAGGGACGGGTAGGGTAAATAGGGAGACCCAGTACTTC. It yields the protein CASSSGTGTGRVNRETQYF.

The chain couples TRBV9 to TRBJ2-1; 7 positions agree with TRBD2. CDR3 length: 15 amino acids. Germline-derived CDR1 and CDR2 are SGDLS and YYNGEE. The junction had 2 bases not matched to a gene; V was cut back by 0 bases and J by 2 bases. The CDR3 DNA follows: TGTGCCAGCAGCGTAGGGCTAGCGGCCTACAATGAGCAGTTCTTC. This codes for CASSVGLAAYNEQFF. Full variable domain (missing parts from reference TRBV9 and TRBJ2-1): DSGVTQTPKHLITATGQRVTLRCSPRSGDLSVYWYQQSLDQGLQFLIQYYNGEERAKGNILERFSAQQFPDLHSELNLSSLELGDSALYFCASSVGLAAYNEQFFGPGTRLTVL.

This clone was seen once. Written as DNA, the CDR3 is TGTGCCAGCAGCTGGGGGTCACTTCGGGAGACCCAGTACTTC. Translation: CASSWGSLRETQYF. The rearrangement uses TRBV5-4 and TRBJ2-5; D may correspond to TRBD1 or TRBD2 (5 bases each). The CDR3 has 14 amino acids. Looked up from germline, CDR1 is SGHNT and CDR2 is YYREEE (reference sequence). The V and J ends lost 3 bases and 5 bases respectively, with 14 bases between them.

The V call is TRBV7-9, the J call TRBJ2-5; D gene unclear. The V gene's germline CDR1 is SEHNR and CDR2 FQNEAQ (reference sequence). CDR3 length: 12 amino acids. V was pared by 3 bases and J by 5 bases, with 7 bases between. The CDR3 spells CASSFSPETQYF. For the CDR3, the DNA is TGTGCCAGCAGCTTCTCCCCGGAGACCCAGTACTTC.

In its sample, this clone was seen a few times. The chain carries TRBV6-1 and TRBJ1-6; D is unresolved. Trimming took 1 base from V and 9 from J, leaving 22 bases between them. Looked up from germline, CDR1 is MNHNS and CDR2 is SASEGT. The length of the CDR3 is 18 residues. The DNA for the CDR3 is TGTGCCAGCAGTGAAGAGTTTTTCCGGACCTCCGTGTCTTCACCCCTCCACTTT. Protein sequence: CASSEEFFRTSVSSPLHF.

V gene TRBV5-4 combines with J gene TRBJ2-1; 11 positions agree with TRBD2. Germline CDR1 is SGHNT and CDR2 is YYREEE (reference sequence). The CDR3 spans 15 residues. V gave up 3 bases and J gave up 6 bases; unmatched junction bases: 5. The CDR3 here is CASSSGTSGSNEQFF. CDR3 DNA: TGTGCCAGCAGCTCGGGGACTAGCGGATCCAATGAGCAGTTCTTC. Combining the CDR3 with reference TRBV5-4 and TRBJ2-1 gives the whole variable domain ETGVTQSPTHLIKTRGQQVTLRCSSQSGHNTVSWYQQALGQGPQFIFQYYREEENGRGNFPPRFSGLQFPNYSSELNVNALELDDSALYLCASSSGTSGSNEQFFGPGTRLTVL.

By share, this clone ranks as large. This chain connects TRBV19 to TRBJ1-5; no definite D call. This CDR3 has 13 residues. Per the germline V gene, CDR1 is LNHDA and CDR2 is SQIVND (reference sequence). With 4 bases removed from V and 9 bases from J, the gap between germline ends came to 13 bases. The CDR3 sequence is CASSNIPGGPQHF. For the CDR3, the DNA is TGTGCCAGTAGTAATATCCCCGGAGGGCCCCAGCATTTT.

V usage is TRBV6-1 and J usage is TRBJ2-1, with 13 positions matching TRBD2. This CDR3 contains 15 residues. Trimming removed 7 bases from V and 8 bases from J; junction bases left unmatched: 8. CDR1 and CDR2 (germline): MNHNS, SASEGT. The CDR3 spells CASIWTSGSGYEQFF. CDR3 DNA: TGTGCCAGCATTTGGACTAGCGGGAGCGGTTATGAGCAGTTCTTC.

This chain uses TRBV7-3 with TRBJ2-2, with TRBD1 as a possible D gene (6 bases). The V and J ends lost 3 bases and 7 bases respectively, with 18 bases between them. Germline values: CDR1 SGHTA, CDR2 FQGTGA. The CDR3 sequence is 16 residues long. CDR3 sequence: CASSFGLLRGGGELFF. For the CDR3, the DNA is TGTGCCAGCAGCTTTGGGCTCCTCCGAGGGGGCGGGGAGCTGTTTTTT.

The chain uses TRBV19 and TRBJ1-5; the match to TRBD1 covers 8 bases. Germline assignment: CDR1 LNHDA and CDR2 SQIVND (reference sequence). The CDR3 is made up of 16 amino acids. Losses at the gene ends were 9 bases for V and 3 bases for J; bases not matched to a gene: 13. The CDR3 reads CASRLSTGANNQPQHF. The DNA of the CDR3 is TGTGCCAGCCGGCTCTCGACAGGGGCGAACAATCAGCCCCAGCATTTT. The variable domain in full, completed from reference TRBV19 and TRBJ1-5, reads DGGITQSPKYLFRKEGQNVTLSCEQNLNHDAMYWYRQDPGQGLRLIYYSQIVNDFQKGDIAEGYSVSREKKESFPLTVTSAQKNPTAFYLCASRLSTGANNQPQHFGDGTRLSIL.

There are a few counts of this clone. The V and J genes are TRBV7-8 and TRBJ1-1, with D hard to call. CDR1 and CDR2 (germline): SGHVS, FQNEAQ. V was clipped by 8 bases and J by 4 bases, with 17 bases between them. The CDR3 contains 14 residues. The CDR3 DNA reads TGTGCCAGCCGGTACGAAACCCGGGGCACTGAAGCTTTCTTT. Protein product: CASRYETRGTEAFF.

This chain links TRBV7-9 with TRBJ2-2; no definite D call. The CDR3 consists of 13 residues. Germline assignment: CDR1 SEHNR and CDR2 FQNEAQ (reference sequence). The V and J ends lost 5 bases and 7 bases respectively, with 11 bases between them. DNA of the CDR3: TGTGCCAGCAGCCATTTACAAGGCGGGGAGCTGTTTTTT. This codes for CASSHLQGGELFF. The full variable domain, rest sourced from reference TRBV7-9 and TRBJ2-2, is DTGVSQNPRHKITKRGQNVTFRCDPISEHNRLYWYRQTLGQGPEFLTYFQNEAQLEKSRLLSDRFSAERPKGSFSTLEIQRTEQGDSAMYLCASSHLQGGELFFGEGSRLTVL.

This clone is labeled medium-sized. The chain has TRBV7-3 and TRBJ2-7; 7 positions agree with TRBD2. J gave up 1 base and V 1 base, and 4 bases lay outside the gene matches. This CDR3 contains 15 residues. Germline CDR1 reads SGHTA; CDR2 reads FQGTGA. The CDR3: CASSLRAGPSYEQYF. CDR3 DNA: TGTGCCAGCAGCTTAAGAGCGGGACCTTCCTACGAGCAGTACTTC.

The chain joins TRBV27 to TRBJ1-5; 10 bases map to TRBD1. Germline lookup yields CDR1 MNHEY and CDR2 SMNVEV (reference sequence). The CDR3 length is 15 residues. Trimming at V came to 6 bases and at J to 9 bases, leaving 11 bases not matched to a gene. The CDR3, as DNA: TGTGCCAGCAGATCCGGGACAGGGGTATGGTGGCCCCAGCATTTT. Its protein is CASRSGTGVWWPQHF.

This clone has only a few counts. The CDR3 DNA sequence: TGTGCCAGTGGAGGGTCGGGAGGGCCTATGGTCGGGGAGCTGTTTTTT. Its protein product is CASGGSGGPMVGELFF. The chain recombines TRBV19 with TRBJ2-2; 8 bases fit TRBD2. V gave up 8 bases and J gave up 7 bases; unmatched junction bases: 15. This CDR3 is built from 16 residues. The germline gives CDR1 LNHDA, CDR2 SQIVND (reference sequence).